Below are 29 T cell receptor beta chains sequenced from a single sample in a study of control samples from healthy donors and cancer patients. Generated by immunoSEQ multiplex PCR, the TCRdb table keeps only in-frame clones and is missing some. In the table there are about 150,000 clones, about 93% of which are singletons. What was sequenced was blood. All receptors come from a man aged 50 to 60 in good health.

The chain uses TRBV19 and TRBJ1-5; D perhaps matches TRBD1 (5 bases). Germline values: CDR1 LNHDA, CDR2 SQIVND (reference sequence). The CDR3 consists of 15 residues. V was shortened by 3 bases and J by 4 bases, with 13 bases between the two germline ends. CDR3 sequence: CASSMSRAGNQPQHF. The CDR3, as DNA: TGTGCCAGTAGTATGTCCAGGGCTGGAAATCAGCCCCAGCATTTT.

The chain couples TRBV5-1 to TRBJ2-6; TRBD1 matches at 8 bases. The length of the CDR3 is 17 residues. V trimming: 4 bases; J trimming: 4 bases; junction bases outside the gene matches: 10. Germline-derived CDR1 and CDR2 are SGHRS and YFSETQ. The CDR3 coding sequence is TGCGCCAGCAGCGCAACCGGGACAGGATCCGGGGCCAACGTCCTGACTTTC. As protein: CASSATGTGSGANVLTF.

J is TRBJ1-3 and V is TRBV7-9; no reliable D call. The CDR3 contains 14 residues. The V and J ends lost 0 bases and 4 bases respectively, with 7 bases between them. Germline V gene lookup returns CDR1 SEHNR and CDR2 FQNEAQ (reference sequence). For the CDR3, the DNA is TGTGCCAGCAGCTTAGCGGGTTTCGGAAACACCATATATTTT. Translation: CASSLAGFGNTIYF. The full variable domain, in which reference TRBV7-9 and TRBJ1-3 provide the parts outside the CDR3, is DTGVSQNPRHKITKRGQNVTFRCDPISEHNRLYWYRQTLGQGPEFLTYFQNEAQLEKSRLLSDRFSAERPKGSFSTLEIQRTEQGDSAMYLCASSLAGFGNTIYFGEGSWLTVV.

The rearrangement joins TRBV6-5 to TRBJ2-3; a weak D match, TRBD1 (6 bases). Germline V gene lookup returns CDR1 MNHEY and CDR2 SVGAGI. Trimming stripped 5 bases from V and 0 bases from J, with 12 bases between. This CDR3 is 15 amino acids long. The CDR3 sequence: CASSPGQRSTDTQYF. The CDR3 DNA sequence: TGTGCCAGCAGTCCTGGACAGAGGAGCACAGATACGCAGTATTTT.

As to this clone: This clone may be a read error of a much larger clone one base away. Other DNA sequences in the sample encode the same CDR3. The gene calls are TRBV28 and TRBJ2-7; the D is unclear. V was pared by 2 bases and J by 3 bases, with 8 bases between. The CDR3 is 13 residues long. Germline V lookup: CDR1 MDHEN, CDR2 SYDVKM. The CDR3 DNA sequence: TGTGCCAGCAGTTTAGGGATCCACTACGAGCAGTACTTC. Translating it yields CASSLGIHYEQYF.

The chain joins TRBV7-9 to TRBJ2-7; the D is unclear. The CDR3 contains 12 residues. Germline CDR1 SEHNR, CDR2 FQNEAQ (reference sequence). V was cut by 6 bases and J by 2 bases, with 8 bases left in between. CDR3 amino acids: CASSSIAYEQYF. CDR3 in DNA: TGTGCCAGCAGTTCCATTGCCTACGAGCAGTACTTC.

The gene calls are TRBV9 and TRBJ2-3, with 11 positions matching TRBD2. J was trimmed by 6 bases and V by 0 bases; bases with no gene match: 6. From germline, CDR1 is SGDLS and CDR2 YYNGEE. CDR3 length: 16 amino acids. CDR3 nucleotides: TGTGCCAGCAGCGTAGTAGCGGGAGGGCCATCTGATACGCAGTATTTT. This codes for CASSVVAGGPSDTQYF.

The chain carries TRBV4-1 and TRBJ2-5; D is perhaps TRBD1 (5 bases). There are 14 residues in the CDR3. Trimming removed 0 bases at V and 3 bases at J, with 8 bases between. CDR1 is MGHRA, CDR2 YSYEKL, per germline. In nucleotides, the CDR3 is TGCGCCAGCAGCCAAGAACAGGCAGAAGAGACCCAGTACTTC. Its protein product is CASSQEQAEETQYF.

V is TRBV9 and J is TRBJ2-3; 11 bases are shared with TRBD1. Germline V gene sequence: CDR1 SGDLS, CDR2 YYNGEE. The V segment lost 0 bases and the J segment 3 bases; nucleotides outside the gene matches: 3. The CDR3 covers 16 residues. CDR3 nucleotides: TGTGCCAGCAGCGTAGCTGGGACAGGGGGAACAGATACGCAGTATTTT. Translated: CASSVAGTGGTDTQYF. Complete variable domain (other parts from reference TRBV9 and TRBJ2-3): DSGVTQTPKHLITATGQRVTLRCSPRSGDLSVYWYQQSLDQGLQFLIQYYNGEERAKGNILERFSAQQFPDLHSELNLSSLELGDSALYFCASSVAGTGGTDTQYFGPGTRLTVL.

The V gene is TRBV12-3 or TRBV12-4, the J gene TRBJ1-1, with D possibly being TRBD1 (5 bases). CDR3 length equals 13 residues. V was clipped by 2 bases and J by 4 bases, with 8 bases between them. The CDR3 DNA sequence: TGTGCCAGCAGTTTACAGGGAGGCACTGAAGCTTTCTTT. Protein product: CASSLQGGTEAFF.

The CDR3 here is CASSQETSGRSTDTQYF. The CDR3 nucleotides read TGCGCCAGCAGTCAAGAGACTAGCGGGAGAAGCACAGATACGCAGTATTTT. The chain carries TRBV23-1 and TRBJ2-3; 12 bases align to TRBD2. TRBV23-1 is recorded as an ORF, its role being uncertain. Losses at the gene ends were 2 bases for V and 0 bases for J; bases not matched to a gene: 3. This CDR3 region has 17 residues.

CDR3 protein: CASSLVAEGHNEQFF. DNA for the CDR3: TGCGCCAGCAGCTTGGTGGCGGAGGGGCACAATGAGCAGTTCTTC. The chain joins TRBV5-1 to TRBJ2-1, with TRBD2 as a possible D gene (6 bases). CDR3 size: 15 residues. The germline V and J ends were trimmed by 0 bases and 5 bases, with 12 bases remaining between them. Germline values: CDR1 SGHRS, CDR2 YFSETQ.

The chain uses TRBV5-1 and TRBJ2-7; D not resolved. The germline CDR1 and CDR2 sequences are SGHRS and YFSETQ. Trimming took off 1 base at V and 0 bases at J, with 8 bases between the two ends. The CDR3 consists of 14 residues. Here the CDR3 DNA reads TGCGCCAGCAGCTTGTCTTCTAGCTCCTACGAGCAGTACTTC. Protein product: CASSLSSSSYEQYF. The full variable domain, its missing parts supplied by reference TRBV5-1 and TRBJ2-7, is KAGVTQTPRYLIKTRGQQVTLSCSPISGHRSVSWYQQTPGQGLQFLFEYFSETQRNKGNFPGRFSGRQFSNSRSEMNVSTLELGDSALYLCASSLSSSSYEQYFGPGTRLTVT.

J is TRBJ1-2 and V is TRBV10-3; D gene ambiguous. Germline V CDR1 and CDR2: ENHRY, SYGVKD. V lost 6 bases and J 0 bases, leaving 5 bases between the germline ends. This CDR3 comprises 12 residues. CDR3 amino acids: CAISDPNYGYTF. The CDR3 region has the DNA TGTGCCATCAGCGATCCTAACTATGGCTACACCTTC.

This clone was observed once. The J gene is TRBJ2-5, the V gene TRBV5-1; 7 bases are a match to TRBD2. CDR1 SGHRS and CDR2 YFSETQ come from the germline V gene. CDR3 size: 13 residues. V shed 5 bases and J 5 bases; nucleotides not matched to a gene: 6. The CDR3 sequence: CASSAGDVETQYF. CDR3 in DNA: TGCGCCAGCAGTGCGGGAGATGTGGAGACCCAGTACTTC.

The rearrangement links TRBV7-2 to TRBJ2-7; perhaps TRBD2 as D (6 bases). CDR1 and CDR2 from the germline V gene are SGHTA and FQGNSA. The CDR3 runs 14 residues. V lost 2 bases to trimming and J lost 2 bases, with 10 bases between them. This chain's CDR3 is CASSLFPSAYEQYF. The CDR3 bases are TGTGCCAGCAGCTTATTCCCTAGCGCCTACGAGCAGTACTTC.

DNA for the CDR3: TGTGCCAGCAGTGTGGACAGTTTCCTCGGCTACACCTTC. This sequence encodes CASSVDSFLGYTF. The gene calls are TRBV6-1 and TRBJ1-2; D possibly corresponds to TRBD1 (6 bases). The CDR3 extends over 13 amino acids. Per the germline V gene, CDR1 is MNHNS and CDR2 is SASEGT. The V end lost 4 bases, the J end lost 8 bases, and 14 bases lay between the germline ends.

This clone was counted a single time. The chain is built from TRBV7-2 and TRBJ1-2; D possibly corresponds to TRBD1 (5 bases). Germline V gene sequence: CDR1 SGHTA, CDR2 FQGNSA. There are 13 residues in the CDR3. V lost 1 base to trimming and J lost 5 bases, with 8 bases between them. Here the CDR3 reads CASSLGAGYGYTF. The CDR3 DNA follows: TGTGCCAGCAGCTTAGGGGCAGGGTATGGCTACACCTTC.

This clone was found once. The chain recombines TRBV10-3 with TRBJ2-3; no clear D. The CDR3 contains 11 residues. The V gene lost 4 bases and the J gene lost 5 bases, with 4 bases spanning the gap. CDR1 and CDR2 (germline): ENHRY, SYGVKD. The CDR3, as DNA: TGTGCCATCAGTGCCCAAGATACGCAGTATTTT. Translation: CAISAQDTQYF.

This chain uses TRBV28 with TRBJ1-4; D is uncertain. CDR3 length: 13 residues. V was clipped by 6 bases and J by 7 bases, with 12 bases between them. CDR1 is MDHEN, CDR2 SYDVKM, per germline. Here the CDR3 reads CASRAVGAEKLFF. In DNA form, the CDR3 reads TGTGCCAGCAGAGCAGTGGGTGCTGAAAAACTGTTTTTT.

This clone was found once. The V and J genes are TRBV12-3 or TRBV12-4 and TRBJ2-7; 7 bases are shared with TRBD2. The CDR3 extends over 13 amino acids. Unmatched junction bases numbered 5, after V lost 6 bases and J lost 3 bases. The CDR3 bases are TGTGCCAGCAGCCTCCCTAGCGGCTACGAGCAGTACTTC. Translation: CASSLPSGYEQYF.

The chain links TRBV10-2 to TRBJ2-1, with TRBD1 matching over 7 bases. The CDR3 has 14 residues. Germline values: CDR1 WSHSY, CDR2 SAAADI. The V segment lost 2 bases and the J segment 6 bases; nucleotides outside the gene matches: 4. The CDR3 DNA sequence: TGCGCCAGCAGTGAGAAAGGGGGCCTCAATGAGCAGTTCTTC. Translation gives CASSEKGGLNEQFF.

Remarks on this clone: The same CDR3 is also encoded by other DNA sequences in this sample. The CDR3 coding sequence is TGTGCCAGCTCACCGGGGACTAGCGGCAATGAGCAGTTCTTC. As protein: CASSPGTSGNEQFF. The chain employs TRBV18 and TRBJ2-1, with 11 bases that match TRBD2. The CDR3 totals 14 residues. Germline CDR1 and CDR2: KGHSH and LQKENI. J gave up 6 bases and V 3 bases, and 1 base lay outside the gene matches.

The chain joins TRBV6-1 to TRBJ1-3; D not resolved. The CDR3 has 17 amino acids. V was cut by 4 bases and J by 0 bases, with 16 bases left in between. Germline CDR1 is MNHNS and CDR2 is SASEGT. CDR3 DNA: TGTGCCAGCAGTGGAAGACTGAGTTTTAGCTCTGGAAACACCATATATTTT. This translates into CASSGRLSFSSGNTIYF.

The DNA of the CDR3 is TGTGCCAGCGTCCTTGTCGCGGGATTGTACAATGAGCAGTTCTTC. Amino acid sequence: CASVLVAGLYNEQFF. The chain employs TRBV28 and TRBJ2-1, with D possibly TRBD2 on 6 matching bases. This CDR3 is built from 15 residues. The germline V gene has CDR1 MDHEN and CDR2 SYDVKM. V lost 8 bases and J 4 bases, leaving 18 bases between the germline ends.

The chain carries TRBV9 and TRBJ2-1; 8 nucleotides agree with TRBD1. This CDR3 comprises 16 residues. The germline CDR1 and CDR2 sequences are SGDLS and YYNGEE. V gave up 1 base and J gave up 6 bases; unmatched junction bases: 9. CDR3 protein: CASSVRGQGPSNEQFF. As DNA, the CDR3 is TGTGCCAGCAGCGTAAGAGGACAGGGCCCGTCCAATGAGCAGTTCTTC.

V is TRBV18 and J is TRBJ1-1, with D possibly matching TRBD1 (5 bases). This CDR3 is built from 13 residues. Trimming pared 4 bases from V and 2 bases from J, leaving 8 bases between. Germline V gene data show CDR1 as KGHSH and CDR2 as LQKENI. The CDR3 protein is CASSRGYNTEAFF. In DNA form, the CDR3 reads TGTGCCAGCTCACGGGGGTACAACACTGAAGCTTTCTTT.

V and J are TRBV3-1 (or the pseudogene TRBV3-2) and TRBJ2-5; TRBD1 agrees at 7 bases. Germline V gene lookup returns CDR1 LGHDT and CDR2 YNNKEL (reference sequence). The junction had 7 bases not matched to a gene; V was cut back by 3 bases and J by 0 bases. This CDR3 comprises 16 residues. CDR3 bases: TGTGCCAGCAGCCACCGAATGACAGGGTACCAAGAGACCCAGTACTTC. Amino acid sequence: CASSHRMTGYQETQYF.

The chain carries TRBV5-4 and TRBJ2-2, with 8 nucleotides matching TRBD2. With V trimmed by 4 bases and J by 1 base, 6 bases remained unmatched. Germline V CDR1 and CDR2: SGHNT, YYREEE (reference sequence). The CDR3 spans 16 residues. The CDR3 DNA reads TGTGCCAGCAGCATACCGGGACTAGGGAACACCGGGGAGCTGTTTTTT. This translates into CASSIPGLGNTGELFF.